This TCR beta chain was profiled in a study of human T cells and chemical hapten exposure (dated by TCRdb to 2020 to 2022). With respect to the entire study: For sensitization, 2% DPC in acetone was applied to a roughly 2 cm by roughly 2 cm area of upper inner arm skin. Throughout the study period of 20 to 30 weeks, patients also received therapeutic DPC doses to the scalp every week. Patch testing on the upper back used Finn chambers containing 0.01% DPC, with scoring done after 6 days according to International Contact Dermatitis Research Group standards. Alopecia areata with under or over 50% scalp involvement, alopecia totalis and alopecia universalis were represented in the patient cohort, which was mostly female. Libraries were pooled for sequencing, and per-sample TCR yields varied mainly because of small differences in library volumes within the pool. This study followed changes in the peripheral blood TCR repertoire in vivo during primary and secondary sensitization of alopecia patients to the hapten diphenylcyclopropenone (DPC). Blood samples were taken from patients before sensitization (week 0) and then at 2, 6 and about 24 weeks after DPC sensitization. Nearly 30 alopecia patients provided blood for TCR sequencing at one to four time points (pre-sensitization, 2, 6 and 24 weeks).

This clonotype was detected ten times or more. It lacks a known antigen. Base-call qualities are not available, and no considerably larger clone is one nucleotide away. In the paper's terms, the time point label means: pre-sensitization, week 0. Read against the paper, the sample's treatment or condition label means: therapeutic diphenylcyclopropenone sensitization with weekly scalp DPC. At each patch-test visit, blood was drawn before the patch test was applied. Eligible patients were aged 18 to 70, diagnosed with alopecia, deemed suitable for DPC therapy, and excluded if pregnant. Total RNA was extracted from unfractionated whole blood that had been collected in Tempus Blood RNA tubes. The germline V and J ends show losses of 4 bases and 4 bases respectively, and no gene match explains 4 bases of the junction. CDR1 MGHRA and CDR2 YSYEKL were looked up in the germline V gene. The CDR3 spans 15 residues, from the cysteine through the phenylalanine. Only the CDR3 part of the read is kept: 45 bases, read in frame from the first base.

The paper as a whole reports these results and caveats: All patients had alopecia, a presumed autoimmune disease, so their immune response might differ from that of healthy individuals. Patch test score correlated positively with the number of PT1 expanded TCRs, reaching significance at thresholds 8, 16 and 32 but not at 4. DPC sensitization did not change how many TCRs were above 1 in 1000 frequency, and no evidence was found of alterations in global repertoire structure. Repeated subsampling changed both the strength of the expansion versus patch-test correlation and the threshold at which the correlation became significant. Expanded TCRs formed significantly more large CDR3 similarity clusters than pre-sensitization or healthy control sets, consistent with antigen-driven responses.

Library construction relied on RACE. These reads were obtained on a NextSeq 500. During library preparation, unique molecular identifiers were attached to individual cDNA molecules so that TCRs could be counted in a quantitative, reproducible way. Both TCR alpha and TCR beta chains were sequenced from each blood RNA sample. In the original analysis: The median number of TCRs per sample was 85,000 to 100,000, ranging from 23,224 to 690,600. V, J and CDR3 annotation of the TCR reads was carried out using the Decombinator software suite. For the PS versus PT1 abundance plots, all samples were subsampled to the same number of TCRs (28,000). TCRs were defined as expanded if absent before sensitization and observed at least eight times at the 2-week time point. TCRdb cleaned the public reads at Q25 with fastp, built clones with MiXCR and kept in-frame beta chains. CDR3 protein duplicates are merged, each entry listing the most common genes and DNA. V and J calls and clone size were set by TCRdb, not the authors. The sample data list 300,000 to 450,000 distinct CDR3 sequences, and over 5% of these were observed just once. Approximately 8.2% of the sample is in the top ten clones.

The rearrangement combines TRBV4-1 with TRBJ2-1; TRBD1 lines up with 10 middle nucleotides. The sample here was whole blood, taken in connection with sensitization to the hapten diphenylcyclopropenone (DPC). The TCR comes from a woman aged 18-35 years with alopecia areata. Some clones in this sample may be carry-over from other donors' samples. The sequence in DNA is TGCGCCAGCAGCCTGGGACAGGGGATTTACAATGAGCAGTTCTTC. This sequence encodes CASSLGQGIYNEQFF.